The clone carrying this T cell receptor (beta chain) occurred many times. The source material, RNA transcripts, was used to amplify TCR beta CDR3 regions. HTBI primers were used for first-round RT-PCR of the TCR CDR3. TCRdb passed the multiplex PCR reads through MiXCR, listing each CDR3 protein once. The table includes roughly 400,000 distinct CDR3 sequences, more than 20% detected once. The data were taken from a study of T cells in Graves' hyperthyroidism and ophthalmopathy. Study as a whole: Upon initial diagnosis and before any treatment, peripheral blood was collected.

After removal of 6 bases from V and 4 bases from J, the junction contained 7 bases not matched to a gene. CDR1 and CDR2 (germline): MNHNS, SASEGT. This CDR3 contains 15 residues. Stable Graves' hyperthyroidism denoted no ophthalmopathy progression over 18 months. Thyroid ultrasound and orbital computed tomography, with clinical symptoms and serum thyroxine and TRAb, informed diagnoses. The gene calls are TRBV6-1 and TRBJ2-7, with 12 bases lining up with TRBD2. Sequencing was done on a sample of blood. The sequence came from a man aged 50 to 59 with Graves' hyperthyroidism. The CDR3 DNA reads TGTGCCAGCAGGGACCTAGCGGGAGGGGCTTACGAGCAGTACTTC. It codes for CASRDLAGGAYEQYF.